One sample yielded the 10 T cell receptor beta chains listed below, sequenced in a study of blood T cells in healthy people across ages. A second PCR of roughly 6 to 12 cycles used a sample-barcoded 5' primer and a J-beta primer mix. TCRdb fed the 5' RACE reads into MiXCR, producing one record per CDR3 protein. Of 750,000 to 1,000,000 distinct CDR3 sequences in the sample, about 28% were seen once. This sample was shared with a second study, whose subject was T cells of mothers and their children.

The sample taken for sequencing was blood. These receptors all stem from a middle-aged woman in good health.

The chain has TRBV20-1 and TRBJ1-6, with D unresolved. Trimming stripped 6 bases from V and 11 bases from J, with 17 bases between. There are 13 residues in the CDR3. Germline CDR1 DFQATT, CDR2 SNEGSKA (reference sequence). The CDR3 region is CSAVVAARAPLHF. CDR3 nucleotides: TGCAGTGCCGTCGTGGCGGCAAGGGCACCCCTCCACTTT.

The J gene is TRBJ2-2, the V gene TRBV12-3 or TRBV12-4; no clear D. The CDR3 spans 14 residues. Trimming shortened V by 2 bases and J by 1 base, and 5 bases separated the two germline ends. The DNA for the CDR3 is TGTGCCAGCAGTTTACATGGGAACACCGGGGAGCTGTTTTTT. It translates to CASSLHGNTGELFF.

The V gene is TRBV7-2, the J gene TRBJ2-3; 11 bases fit TRBD2. V shed 4 bases, J shed 9 bases, and the junction held 18 bases outside the gene matches. In germline, CDR1 is SGHTA, CDR2 FQGNSA. This CDR3 has 18 amino acids. CDR3 nucleotide sequence: TGTGCCAGCAGCTCCGAACGACGACTAGCGGGGCTACAGGGCACGCAGTATTTT. Its protein product is CASSSERRLAGLQGTQYF.

In regard to this clonotype: At one end the junction does not follow the germline gene, possibly because of a read error. The chain joins TRBV5-4 to TRBJ2-3; TRBD1 is a possible D gene (6 bases). The CDR3 consists of 14 residues. The germline CDR1 and CDR2 sequences are SGHNT and YYREEE (reference sequence). Written as DNA, the CDR3 is TGTACCAGCAGCTTGGCAGGGGCGCAGAATACGCAGTATTTT. Amino acids: CTSSLAGAQNTQYF.

A few counts support this clonotype. The chain employs TRBV4-3 and TRBJ1-3, with a tentative D call TRBD1 (6 bases). Trimming shortened V by 0 bases and J by 4 bases, and 13 bases separated the two germline ends. In germline, CDR1 is LGHNA, CDR2 YSLEER. The CDR3 totals 16 residues. This CDR3 is CASSQDRGARGNTIYF. The DNA of the CDR3 is TGCGCCAGCAGCCAAGATCGGGGGGCGCGGGGAAACACCATATATTTT.

This clonotype was seen more than once but under ten times. This chain joins TRBV7-3 and TRBJ2-1, with 8 bases identical to TRBD1. The V segment lost 5 bases and the J segment 3 bases; nucleotides outside the gene matches: 6. Per germline, CDR1 SGHTA and CDR2 FQGTGA. The CDR3 covers 15 residues. Here the CDR3 reads CASSPDRAYYNEQFF. CDR3 DNA sequence: TGTGCCAGCAGCCCGGACAGGGCCTACTACAATGAGCAGTTCTTC. Supplemented by reference TRBV7-3 and TRBJ2-1, the full variable domain reads GAGVSQTPSNKVTEKGKYVELRCDPISGHTALYWYRQSLGQGPEFLIYFQGTGAADDSGLPNDRFFAVRPEGSVSTLKIQRTERGDSAVYLCASSPDRAYYNEQFFGPGTRLTVL.

This clonotype showed up many times. The rearrangement joins TRBV4-1 to TRBJ2-7, with D perhaps TRBD1 or TRBD2 (5 bases each). The CDR3 has 15 residues. Germline CDR1 reads MGHRA; CDR2 reads YSYEKL. V was shortened by 1 base and J by 5 bases, with 15 bases between the two germline ends. CDR3 coding DNA: TGCGCCAGCAGCCAAGCCACCGGGTCGGGACACGAGCAGTACTTC. It encodes CASSQATGSGHEQYF.

This clonotype turned up a few times. The rearrangement uses TRBV27 and TRBJ1-5; D unclear. V lost 6 bases and J lost 5, with 11 bases in between. Per germline, CDR1 MNHEY and CDR2 SMNVEV (reference sequence). The CDR3 is 13 residues long. The CDR3 coding sequence is TGTGCCAGCAGCCCCGGGGAGTATCAGCCCCAGCATTTT. It encodes CASSPGEYQPQHF.

The chain links TRBV27 to TRBJ1-2, with 7 bases aligning to TRBD1. The CDR3 covers 14 residues. The J segment lost 4 bases and the V segment lost 5 bases, leaving 7 bases of the junction unmatched. CDR1 MNHEY and CDR2 SMNVEV come from the germline V gene (reference sequence). CDR3 in amino acids: CASSGRQGGYGYTF. The CDR3 nucleotides read TGTGCCAGCAGTGGGCGACAGGGAGGCTATGGCTACACCTTC.

The chain is built from TRBV4-2 and TRBJ1-5; no firm D call. The CDR3 covers 16 residues. Germline-derived CDR1 and CDR2 are LGHNA and YNFKEQ. The V gene lost 0 bases and the J gene lost 5 bases, with 14 bases spanning the gap. In DNA form, the CDR3 reads TGTGCCAGCAGCCAAGAGCCACAGATGAGGGATCAGCCCCAGCATTTT. Translation: CASSQEPQMRDQPQHF.